Listed below are T cell receptor beta chains from one sample, sequenced in a study of cytomegalovirus exposure and HLA in healthy donors. Repertoires were generated with immunoSEQ multiplex PCR, while TCRdb's copy carries only in-frame clones and drops some. The sample consists of 300,000 to 400,000 clones, 70% to 90% of them appearing once. Sequencing input: PBMCs. Receptors were obtained from a woman between 18 and 29 years old in good health and CMV-seronegative. Both conserved end residues are part of each CDR3. D genes are given only for firm matches. Not every row has a clone size; where given, it reads once, few, many or a size class.

v_gene: TRBV19; abundance: -; d_gene: -; j_gene: TRBJ2-7; CDR3aa: CASSSAYEQYF; CDR3nt: TGTGCCAGTAGTTCGGCCTACGAGCAGTACTTC
v_gene: TRBV2; abundance: few; d_gene: TRBD1; j_gene: TRBJ1-1; CDR3aa: CASIREQGTEAFF; CDR3nt: TGTGCCAGCATACGGGAACAGGGGACTGAAGCTTTCTTT
v_gene: TRBV25-1; abundance: -; d_gene: -; j_gene: TRBJ1-1; CDR3aa: CASRLDIPGTEAFF; CDR3nt: TGTGCCAGCAGATTGGACATCCCGGGCACTGAAGCTTTCTTT
v_gene: TRBV28; abundance: once; d_gene: TRBD1; j_gene: TRBJ2-5; CDR3aa: CASLQGEQETQYF; CDR3nt: TGTGCCAGCCTACAGGGGGAACAAGAGACCCAGTACTTC
v_gene: TRBV28; abundance: -; d_gene: -; j_gene: TRBJ1-5; CDR3aa: CASTTPVGVPQHF; CDR3nt: TGTGCCAGCACCACACCGGTCGGAGTCCCCCAGCATTTT
v_gene: TRBV2; abundance: few; d_gene: TRBD1; j_gene: TRBJ1-2; CDR3aa: CASSEKGQGTYGYTF; CDR3nt: TGTGCCAGCAGTGAAAAGGGACAGGGCACTTATGGCTACACCTTC
v_gene: TRBV4-2; abundance: -; d_gene: TRBD2; j_gene: TRBJ2-7; CDR3aa: CASSQEGSGGSYEQYF; CDR3nt: TGTGCCAGCAGCCAAGAGGGTAGCGGGGGCTCCTACGAGCAGTACTTC
v_gene: TRBV7-2; abundance: -; d_gene: TRBD2; j_gene: TRBJ2-1; CDR3aa: CASSLMPPGTSGGNEQFF; CDR3nt: TGTGCCAGCAGCTTAATGCCCCCCGGGACTAGCGGGGGCAATGAGCAGTTCTTC
v_gene: TRBV5-1; abundance: -; d_gene: -; j_gene: TRBJ2-5; CDR3aa: CASREVETQYF; CDR3nt: TGCGCCAGCAGGGAGGTGGAGACCCAGTACTTC
v_gene: TRBV19; abundance: once; d_gene: -; j_gene: TRBJ1-1; CDR3aa: CASSTRDRPLGTEAFF; CDR3nt: TGTGCCAGTAGTACCAGAGACAGGCCTTTAGGGACTGAAGCTTTCTTT
v_gene: TRBV6-5; abundance: -; d_gene: TRBD1; j_gene: TRBJ1-1; CDR3aa: CASSYRGTGRTEAFF; CDR3nt: TGTGCCAGCAGTTATCGGGGGACAGGGCGCACTGAAGCTTTCTTT
v_gene: TRBV28; abundance: -; d_gene: -; j_gene: TRBJ2-7; CDR3aa: CASSSRYEQYF; CDR3nt: TGTGCCAGCAGCTCCCGCTACGAGCAGTACTTC
v_gene: TRBV25-1; abundance: once; d_gene: -; j_gene: TRBJ1-2; CDR3aa: CASSPPGLARWGYTF; CDR3nt: TGTGCCAGCAGTCCCCCCGGACTGGCTAGGTGGGGCTACACCTTC